The clone carrying this T cell receptor (beta chain) showed up many times. Antigen unknown. These data belong to a study of T-cell reconstitution after alpha-beta-depleted transplantation in children. Unique molecular identifiers were incorporated into the prepared TCRbeta library. From the PCR reads, TCRdb called clonotypes with MiXCR, one entry per CDR3 protein. This sample yields almost 500,000 distinct CDR3 sequences, of which 8% to 11% are seen a single time; just over 2% belongs to the top ten. The CDR3 loop spans 14 amino acids. V dropped 3 bases and J dropped 4; count of bases not matched to a gene: 4. CDR1 is LGHNA and CDR2 is YSLEER in the germline V gene. Study-wide results and limits: Surviving recipient T cells and thymic progenitors underlay high day-60 TCRbeta diversity in some patients. Reported findings indicate that, about two months after transplant, alpha-beta T cells came from several hundred expanded clones, which were derived from non-depleted graft cells.

The specimen comprised PBMCs, sampled before TCRalphabeta/CD19-depleted stem cell transplant. The rearrangement uses TRBV4-3 and TRBJ1-2; TRBD1 matches 8 bases. This receptor was taken from a child younger than 10 with inherited bone marrow failure, due to receive a stem cell transplant. CDR3 protein: CASSQDREVYGYTF. For the CDR3, the DNA is TGCGCCAGCAGCCAGGACAGGGAAGTCTATGGCTACACCTTC.